This T cell receptor beta chain was found in a study of blood T cell repertoires in COVID-19 (dated by TCRdb to about 2020). As for the study more broadly: Samples from collaborators originated in the United States, Italy and Spain and spanned both the acute and convalescent phases of COVID-19. The samples were drawn from two sources: the first 160 participants of the ongoing ImmuneRACE study, and some 1,300 subjects contributed by 6 global collaborators. Subjects who had been exposed to COVID-19, were actively infected with it, or had recovered from it provided the deeply sampled blood TCRbeta repertoires that made up the dataset. The prospective study material was composed of cDNA or gDNA derived from T cells, B-cell-depleted T cells, or PBMCs. The repertoires were released in a freely available public database intended as a resource for research on the immune response to SARS-CoV-2. Where available, HLA class I and class II types were taken from metadata supplied by the sample provider and were not determined by assay-based typing. Nearly every sample came with metadata listing a de-identified subject ID, COVID-19 status, age in years and sex.

TCRbeta CDR3 regions were amplified from genomic DNA by means of the immunoSEQ Assay, a bias-controlled multiplex PCR. In the original analysis: The number of nucleated cells in each sample was estimated from the amplification of reference gene primers within the assay. To quantify the absolute abundance of each unique TCRbeta CDR3 rearrangement, sequence reads were collapsed and filtered. For each sample, productive Simpson clonality was calculated as the square root of Simpson's diversity index across productive rearrangements. Entries here come from immuneACCESS through TCRdb and include only in-frame sequences with V and J called. Some clones fail to appear in such tables; in the studies checked, an unresolved V gene covers under half of the shortfall, and the cause of the remainder is unknown. That table gives V, J and clone size, and the DNA gave D and trimming. A total of 210,000 or so clones appear in this sample, under 85% of them only once. Roughly 1.3% of the sample belongs to the ten largest clones.

At one collaborating source in Seattle, patients were enrolled during active infection and were followed longitudinally through the course of disease. Collaborating institutions collected whole blood in K2EDTA tubes following their own protocols. For TCRbeta analysis, collaborators shipped samples in one of three forms: frozen whole blood, isolated PBMCs, or DNA extracted from either of those sample types. Points on this clone: Its antigen target is currently unknown. Nothing much larger sits one base from this clone, and base qualities are not available.

Broad study findings and their caveats: How much clinical and demographic metadata was included differed by source and by participant, and the metadata was provided uncurated.

The receptor was isolated from a woman in her twenties or thirties with COVID-19, enrolled during active disease. Sample: peripheral blood.

The CDR3 sequence is CASSLSDRGWVTEAFF. The sequenced DNA is TGCGCCAGCAGCTTGTCGGACAGGGGGTGGGTCACTGAAGCTTTCTTT. Recombination connected TRBV5-1 to TRBJ1-1; the central 10 bases match TRBD1. Its CDR3 holds 16 amino acids, cysteine through phenylalanine. The DNA shown is the 48-base CDR3, in frame from base 1. V and J are trimmed by 1 base and 4 bases, and the gene matches miss 7 bases of the junction. Sequences SGHRS (CDR1) and YFSETQ (CDR2) are obtained from the germline V gene.